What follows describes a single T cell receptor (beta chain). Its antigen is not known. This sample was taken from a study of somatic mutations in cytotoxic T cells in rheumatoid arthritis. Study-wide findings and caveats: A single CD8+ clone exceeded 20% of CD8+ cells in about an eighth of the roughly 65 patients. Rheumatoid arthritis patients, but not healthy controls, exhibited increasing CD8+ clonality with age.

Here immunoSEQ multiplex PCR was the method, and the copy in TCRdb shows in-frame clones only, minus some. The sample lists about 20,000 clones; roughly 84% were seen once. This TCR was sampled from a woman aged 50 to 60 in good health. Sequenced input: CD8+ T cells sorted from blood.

The chain's CDR3 is CASSLQVMNTEAFF. The CDR3 DNA follows: TGTGCCAGCAGCTTACAGGTGATGAACACTGAAGCTTTCTTT. The rearrangement joins TRBV7-8 to TRBJ1-1, with unresolved D. Trimming pared 2 bases from V and 0 bases from J, leaving 7 bases between. The germline V gene encodes CDR1 SGHVS and CDR2 FQNEAQ. This CDR3 region has 14 residues.